This T cell receptor (beta chain) was sequenced for a study of spatial heterogeneity in lung cancer. This clonotype was picked up a small number of times. TCRdb passed the 5' RACE reads through MiXCR, listing each CDR3 protein once. The sample records under 20,000 distinct CDR3 sequences, over 8.5% being singletons. The time point was: blood at routine non-recurrence follow-up after resection. Sequencing was performed on whole RNA extracted from tumor and nontumor lung tissue, or from frozen PBMC, and the material was left unsorted. Trimming pared 0 bases from V and 4 bases from J, leaving 5 bases between. Germline CDR1 LNHNV, CDR2 YYDKDF (reference sequence). The CDR3 runs 13 residues.

The source was PBMCs, collected at follow-up. This chain links TRBV15 with TRBJ2-3; D remains unclear. The TCR comes from a male donor with early-stage non-small cell lung cancer. The CDR3 bases are TGTGCCACCAGCAGAGATCCCGCAGATACGCAGTATTTT. Translating it yields CATSRDPADTQYF.